One sample yielded the 4 T cell receptor beta chains listed below, sequenced in a study of blood T cell repertoires in COVID-19. Data came from immunoSEQ multiplex PCR; TCRdb stores just in-frame clones and leaves some out. The sample contains around 370,000 clones, 70% to 90% of which appear only once. The sample taken for sequencing was PBMCs or T cells enriched from blood (not recorded which). Source of these receptors: a woman between 18 and 29 years old who had recovered from COVID-19.

The gene calls are TRBV19 and TRBJ1-5; the D gene is possibly TRBD1 (5 bases). Between the trimmed V and J ends, which lost 6 bases and 5 bases, there was a span of 20 bases. The length of the CDR3 is 16 residues. CDR1 is LNHDA, CDR2 SQIVND, per germline (reference sequence). The CDR3 DNA reads as TGTGCCAGTAGACAGGTGCCAACGCTAGGGTATCAGCCCCAGCATTTT. It is translated as CASRQVPTLGYQPQHF.

The chain has TRBV30 and TRBJ2-2; 10 bases align to TRBD2. The CDR3 contains 15 residues. The trim removed 1 base at V and 5 bases at J, leaving 4 bases unmatched. Germline V gene sequence: CDR1 GTSNPN, CDR2 SVGIG (reference sequence). The CDR3 sequence is CAWSELGLATGELFF. CDR3 DNA sequence: TGTGCCTGGAGTGAGCTGGGACTAGCGACCGGGGAGCTGTTTTTT.

The chain carries TRBV19 and TRBJ1-5; D is uncertain. Trimming removed 3 bases from V and 5 bases from J, with 5 bases in between. The length of the CDR3 is 12 residues. Germline assignment: CDR1 LNHDA and CDR2 SQIVND (reference sequence). CDR3 region: CASSIGYQPQHF. CDR3 nucleotides: TGTGCCAGTAGTATTGGCTATCAGCCCCAGCATTTT.

The rearrangement links TRBV4-2 to TRBJ2-3; 12 nucleotides agree with TRBD2. V gave up 2 bases and J gave up 1 base; unmatched junction bases: 4. CDR3 length equals 17 residues. Germline CDR1 LGHNA, CDR2 YNFKEQ. The CDR3 DNA follows: TGTGCCAGCAGCCAACAACTAGCGGGGGGTGGCACAGATACGCAGTATTTT. This codes for CASSQQLAGGGTDTQYF.